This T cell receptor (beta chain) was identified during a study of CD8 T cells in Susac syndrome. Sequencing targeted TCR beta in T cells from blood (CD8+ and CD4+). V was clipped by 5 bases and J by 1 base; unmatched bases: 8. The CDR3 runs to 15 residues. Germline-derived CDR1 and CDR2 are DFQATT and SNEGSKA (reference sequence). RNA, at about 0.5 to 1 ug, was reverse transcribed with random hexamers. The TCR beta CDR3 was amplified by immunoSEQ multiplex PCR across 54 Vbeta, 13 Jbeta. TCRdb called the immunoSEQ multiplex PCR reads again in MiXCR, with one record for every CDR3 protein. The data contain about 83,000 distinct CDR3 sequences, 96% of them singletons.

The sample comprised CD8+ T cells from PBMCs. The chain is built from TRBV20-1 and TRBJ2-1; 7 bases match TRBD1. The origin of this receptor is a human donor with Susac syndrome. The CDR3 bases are TGCAGTGCTGCCGACAGGGACGGGTCCTACAATGAGCAGTTCTTC. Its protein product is CSAADRDGSYNEQFF.